The T cell receptor (beta chain) under discussion was sequenced for a study of blood T cell repertoires in COVID-19 (dated by TCRdb to the early 2020s). Broadly, across the study: The collaborator samples originated in the United States, Italy and Spain and spanned the acute and convalescent phases of COVID-19. The prospective study material was composed of cDNA or gDNA derived from T cells, B-cell-depleted T cells, or PBMCs. Deeply sampled blood TCRbeta repertoires from subjects exposed to, actively infected with, or recovered from COVID-19 were included in the dataset. The repertoires were made available in a free public database intended to serve as a resource for research on the immune response to SARS-CoV-2. Samples were obtained from the ongoing ImmuneRACE study (first 160 participants) and from 1,254 subjects provided by 6 global collaborators. Nearly every sample came with metadata listing a de-identified subject ID, COVID-19 status, age in years and sex. HLA class I and class II types, where available, came from metadata supplied by the sample provider rather than from assay-based typing. The research as a whole found: How much clinical and demographic metadata was included differed by source and by participant, and the metadata was provided uncurated.

V and J are truncated by 5 bases and 4 bases respectively, leaving an intervening sequence of 11 bases. The cysteine opens and the phenylalanine closes a CDR3 of 13 amino acids. Just CDR3 DNA is preserved here, 39 bases in frame from base 1. TCRbeta CDR3 regions were amplified from genomic DNA using the immunoSEQ Assay, a bias-controlled multiplex PCR. The original methods were these. The number of nucleated cells in each sample was estimated by amplification of reference gene primers within the assay. Sequence reads were collapsed and filtered to measure the absolute abundance of every unique TCRbeta CDR3 rearrangement. For each sample, productive Simpson clonality was calculated as the square root of Simpson's diversity index over productive rearrangements. Not all clones reach the TCRdb copy of this immuneACCESS table, which keeps in-frame sequences only. Checked studies attribute under half of the gap to unresolved V genes and leave the rest unexplained. That table furnishes V, J and clone size, whereas the DNA furnished D and trimming. The sample has approximately 170,000 clones on record, approximately 95% of them singletons. The biggest ten clones account for around 2% of the sample.

Regarding this clone: Which antigen it targets is not known. The sample holds no much larger clone one base away, and base qualities are not on file.

One collaborating source in Seattle enrolled patients while the patients were actively infected and followed the patients over time throughout the course of disease. The collaborating institutions used their own protocols to collect whole blood in K2EDTA tubes. For TCRbeta analysis, collaborators shipped samples in one of three forms: frozen whole blood, isolated PBMCs, or DNA extracted from either of those sample types. The sequence links TRBV12-3 or TRBV12-4 to TRBJ1-1, with no reliable assignment of the D segment. Sequencing was done on a sample of peripheral blood. The sequence came from a woman aged 60-75 years with COVID-19, enrolled during active disease. The CDR3 protein sequence reads: CASSPRVGTEAFF. The DNA sequence is TGTGCCAGCAGTCCGCGGGTGGGCACTGAAGCTTTCTTT.